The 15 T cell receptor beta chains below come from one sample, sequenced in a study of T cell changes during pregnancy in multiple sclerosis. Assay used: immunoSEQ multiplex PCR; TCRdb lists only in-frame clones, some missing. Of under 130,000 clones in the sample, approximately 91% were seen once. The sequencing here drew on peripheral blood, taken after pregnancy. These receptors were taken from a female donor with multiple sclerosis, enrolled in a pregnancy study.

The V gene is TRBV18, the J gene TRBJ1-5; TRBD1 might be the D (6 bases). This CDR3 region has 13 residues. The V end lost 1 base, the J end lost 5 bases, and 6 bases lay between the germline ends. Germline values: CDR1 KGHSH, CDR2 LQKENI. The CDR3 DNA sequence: TGTGCCAGCTCACCACAGGGGGATCAGCCCCAGCATTTT. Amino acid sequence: CASSPQGDQPQHF.

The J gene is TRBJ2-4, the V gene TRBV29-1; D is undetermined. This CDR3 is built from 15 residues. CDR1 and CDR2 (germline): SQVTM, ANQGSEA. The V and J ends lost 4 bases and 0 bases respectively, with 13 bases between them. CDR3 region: CSVVYGGLAKNIQYF. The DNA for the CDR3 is TGCAGCGTTGTATACGGCGGATTAGCCAAAAACATTCAGTACTTC.

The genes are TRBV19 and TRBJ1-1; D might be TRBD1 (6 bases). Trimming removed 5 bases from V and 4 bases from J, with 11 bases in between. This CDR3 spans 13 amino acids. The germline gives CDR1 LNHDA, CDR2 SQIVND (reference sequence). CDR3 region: CASSSQGSTEAFF. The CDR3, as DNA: TGTGCCAGTAGTTCACAGGGATCCACTGAAGCTTTCTTT.

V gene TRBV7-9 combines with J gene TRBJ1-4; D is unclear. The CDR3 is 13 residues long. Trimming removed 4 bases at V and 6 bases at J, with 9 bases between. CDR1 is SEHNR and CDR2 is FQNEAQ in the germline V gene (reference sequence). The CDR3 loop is CASSSDIDEKLFF. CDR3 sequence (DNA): TGTGCCAGCAGCTCAGACATTGATGAAAAACTGTTTTTT. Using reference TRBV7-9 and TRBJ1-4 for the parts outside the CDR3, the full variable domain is DTGVSQNPRHKITKRGQNVTFRCDPISEHNRLYWYRQTLGQGPEFLTYFQNEAQLEKSRLLSDRFSAERPKGSFSTLEIQRTEQGDSAMYLCASSSDIDEKLFFGSGTQLSVL.

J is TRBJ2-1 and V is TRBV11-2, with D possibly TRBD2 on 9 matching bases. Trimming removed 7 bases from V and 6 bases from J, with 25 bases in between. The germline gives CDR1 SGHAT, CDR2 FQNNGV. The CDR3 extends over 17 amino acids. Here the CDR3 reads CASIRGRGGDRINEQFF. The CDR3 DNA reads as TGTGCCAGCATCCGCGGGAGGGGGGGGGACAGGATCAATGAGCAGTTCTTC.

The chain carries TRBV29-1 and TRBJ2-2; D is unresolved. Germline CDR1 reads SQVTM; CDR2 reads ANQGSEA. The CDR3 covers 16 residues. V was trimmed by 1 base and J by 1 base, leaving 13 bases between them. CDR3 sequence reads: CSVEVEKPLNTGELFF. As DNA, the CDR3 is TGCAGCGTTGAAGTAGAGAAACCCCTGAACACCGGGGAGCTGTTTTTT.

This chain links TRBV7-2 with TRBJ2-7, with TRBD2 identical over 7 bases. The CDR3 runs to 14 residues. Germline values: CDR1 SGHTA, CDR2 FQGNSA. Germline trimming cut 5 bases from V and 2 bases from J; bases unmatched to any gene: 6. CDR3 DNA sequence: TGTGCCAGCAGCGTTGGACTAGGGACCTACGAGCAGTACTTC. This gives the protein CASSVGLGTYEQYF.

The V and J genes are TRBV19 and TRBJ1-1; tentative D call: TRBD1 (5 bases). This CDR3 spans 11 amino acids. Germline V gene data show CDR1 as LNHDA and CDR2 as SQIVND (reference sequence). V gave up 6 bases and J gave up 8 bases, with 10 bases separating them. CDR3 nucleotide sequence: TGTGCCAGTAGCAACAGGAAAGAAGCTTTCTTT. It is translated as CASSNRKEAFF.

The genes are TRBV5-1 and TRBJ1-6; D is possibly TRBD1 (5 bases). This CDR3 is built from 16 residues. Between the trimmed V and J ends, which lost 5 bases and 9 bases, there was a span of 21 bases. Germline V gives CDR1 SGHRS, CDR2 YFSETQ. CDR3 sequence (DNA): TGCGCCAGCAGTGTGTCCGGGGGGACGGGGGGTTCACCCCTCCACTTT. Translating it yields CASSVSGGTGGSPLHF. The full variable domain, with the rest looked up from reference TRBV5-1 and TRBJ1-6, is KAGVTQTPRYLIKTRGQQVTLSCSPISGHRSVSWYQQTPGQGLQFLFEYFSETQRNKGNFPGRFSGRQFSNSRSEMNVSTLELGDSALYLCASSVSGGTGGSPLHFGNGTRLTVT.

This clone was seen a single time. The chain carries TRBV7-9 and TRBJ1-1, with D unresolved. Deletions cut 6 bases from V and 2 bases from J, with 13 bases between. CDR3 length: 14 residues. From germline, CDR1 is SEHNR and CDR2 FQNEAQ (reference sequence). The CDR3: CASRTGWINTEAFF. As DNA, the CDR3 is TGTGCCAGCAGGACCGGGTGGATTAACACTGAAGCTTTCTTT.

The CDR3: CASMTTSGGEETQYF. The CDR3 DNA reads as TGTGCCAGCATGACAACTAGCGGGGGCGAAGAGACCCAGTACTTC. J is TRBJ2-5 and V is TRBV7-9; TRBD2 matches at 11 bases. This CDR3 is 15 amino acids long. Unmatched junction bases numbered 7, after V lost 7 bases and J lost 3 bases. The V gene's germline CDR1 is SEHNR and CDR2 FQNEAQ (reference sequence).

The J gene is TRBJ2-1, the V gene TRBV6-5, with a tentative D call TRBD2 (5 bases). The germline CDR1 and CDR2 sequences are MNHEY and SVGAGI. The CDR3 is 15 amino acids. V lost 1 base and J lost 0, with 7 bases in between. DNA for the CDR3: TGTGCCAGCAGTTACTATCGGGACTCCTACAATGAGCAGTTCTTC. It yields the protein CASSYYRDSYNEQFF.

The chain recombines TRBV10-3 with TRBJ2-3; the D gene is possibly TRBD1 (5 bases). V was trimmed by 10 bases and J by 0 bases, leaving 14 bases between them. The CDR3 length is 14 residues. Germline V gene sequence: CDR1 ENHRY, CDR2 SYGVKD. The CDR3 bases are TGTGCCACCCTAAGGGGATCTAGCACAGATACGCAGTATTTT. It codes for CATLRGSSTDTQYF.

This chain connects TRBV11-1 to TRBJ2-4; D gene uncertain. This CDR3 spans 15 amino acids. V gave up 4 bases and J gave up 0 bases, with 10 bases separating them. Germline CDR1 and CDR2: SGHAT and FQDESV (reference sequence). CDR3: CASSSQNLAKNIQYF. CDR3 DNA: TGTGCCAGCAGCTCACAGAACCTAGCCAAAAACATTCAGTACTTC.

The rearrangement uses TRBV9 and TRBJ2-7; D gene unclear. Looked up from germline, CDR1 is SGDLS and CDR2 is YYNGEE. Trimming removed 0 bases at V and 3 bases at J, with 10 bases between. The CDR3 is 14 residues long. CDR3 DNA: TGTGCCAGCAGCGTAGGGGCAGTGGGCTACGAGCAGTACTTC. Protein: CASSVGAVGYEQYF. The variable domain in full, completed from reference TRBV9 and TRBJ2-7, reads DSGVTQTPKHLITATGQRVTLRCSPRSGDLSVYWYQQSLDQGLQFLIQYYNGEERAKGNILERFSAQQFPDLHSELNLSSLELGDSALYFCASSVGAVGYEQYFGPGTRLTVT.